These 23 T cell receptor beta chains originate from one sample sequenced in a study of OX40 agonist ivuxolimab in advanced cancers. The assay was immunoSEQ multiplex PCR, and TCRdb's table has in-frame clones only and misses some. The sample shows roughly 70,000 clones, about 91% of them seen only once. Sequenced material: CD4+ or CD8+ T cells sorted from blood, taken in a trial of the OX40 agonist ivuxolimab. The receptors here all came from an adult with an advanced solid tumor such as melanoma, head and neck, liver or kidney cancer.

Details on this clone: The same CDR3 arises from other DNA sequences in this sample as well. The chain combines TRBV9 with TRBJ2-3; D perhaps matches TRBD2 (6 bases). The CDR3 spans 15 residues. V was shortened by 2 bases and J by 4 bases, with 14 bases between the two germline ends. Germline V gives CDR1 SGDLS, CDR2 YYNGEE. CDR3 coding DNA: TGTGCCAGCAGCGTTTGGAGGGGCGGCGCAGATACGCAGTATTTT. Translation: CASSVWRGGADTQYF.

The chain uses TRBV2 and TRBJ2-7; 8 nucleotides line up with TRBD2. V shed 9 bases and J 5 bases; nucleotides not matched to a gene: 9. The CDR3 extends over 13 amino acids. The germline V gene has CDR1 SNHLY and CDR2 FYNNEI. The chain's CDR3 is CASTRTSSDEQYF. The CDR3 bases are TGTGCCAGTACTCGGACTAGCAGCGACGAGCAGTACTTC. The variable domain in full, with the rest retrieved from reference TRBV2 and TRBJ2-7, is EPEVTQTPSHQVTQMGQEVILRCVPISNHLYFYWYRQILGQKVEFLVSFYNNEISEKSEIFDDQFSVERPDGSNFTLKIRSTKLEDSAMYFCASTRTSSDEQYFGPGTRLTVT.

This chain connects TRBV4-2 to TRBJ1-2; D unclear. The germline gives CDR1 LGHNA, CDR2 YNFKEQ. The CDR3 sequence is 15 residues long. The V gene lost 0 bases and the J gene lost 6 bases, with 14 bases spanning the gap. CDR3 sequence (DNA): TGTGCCAGCAGCCAAGATCGGAACAGACCTGATGGCTACACCTTC. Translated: CASSQDRNRPDGYTF.

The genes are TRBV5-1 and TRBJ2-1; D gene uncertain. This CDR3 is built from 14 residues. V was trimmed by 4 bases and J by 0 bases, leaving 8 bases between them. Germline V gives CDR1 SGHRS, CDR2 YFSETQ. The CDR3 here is CASSATSSYNEQFF. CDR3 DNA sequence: TGCGCCAGCAGCGCAACGAGCTCCTACAATGAGCAGTTCTTC.

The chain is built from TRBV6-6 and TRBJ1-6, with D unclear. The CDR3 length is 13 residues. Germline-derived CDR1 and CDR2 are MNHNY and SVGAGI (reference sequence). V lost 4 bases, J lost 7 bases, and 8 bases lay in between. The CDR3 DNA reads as TGTGCCAGCAGTTTCCAGGTGAATTCACCCCTCCACTTT. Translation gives CASSFQVNSPLHF.

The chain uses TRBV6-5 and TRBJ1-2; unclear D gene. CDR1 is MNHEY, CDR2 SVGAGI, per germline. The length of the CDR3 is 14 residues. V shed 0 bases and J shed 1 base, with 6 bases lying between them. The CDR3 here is CASSYSVSNYGYTF. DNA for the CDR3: TGTGCCAGCAGTTACTCGGTTAGTAACTATGGCTACACCTTC.

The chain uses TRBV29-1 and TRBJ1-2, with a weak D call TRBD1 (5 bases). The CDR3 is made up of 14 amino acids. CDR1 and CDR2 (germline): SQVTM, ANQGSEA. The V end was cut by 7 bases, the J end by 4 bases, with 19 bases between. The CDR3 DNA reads TGCAGCGCCGAGGCGGGGGGTCTCTTCTATGGCTACACCTTC. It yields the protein CSAEAGGLFYGYTF. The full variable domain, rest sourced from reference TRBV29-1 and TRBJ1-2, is SAVISQKPSRDICQRGTSLTIQCQVDSQVTMMFWYRQQPGQSLTLIATANQGSEATYESGFVIDKFPISRPNLTFSTLTVSNMSPEDSSIYLCSAEAGGLFYGYTFGSGTRLTVV.

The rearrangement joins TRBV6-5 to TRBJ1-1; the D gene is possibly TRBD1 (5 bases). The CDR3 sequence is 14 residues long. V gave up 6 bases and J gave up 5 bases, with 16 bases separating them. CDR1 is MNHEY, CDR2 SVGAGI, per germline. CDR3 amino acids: CASRVWGEGTEAFF. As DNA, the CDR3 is TGTGCCAGCAGGGTCTGGGGCGAGGGAACTGAAGCTTTCTTT.

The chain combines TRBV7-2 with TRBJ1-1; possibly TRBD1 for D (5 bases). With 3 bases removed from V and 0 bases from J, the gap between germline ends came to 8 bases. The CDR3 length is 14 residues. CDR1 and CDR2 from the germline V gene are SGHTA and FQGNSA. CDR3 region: CASSLQGLNTEAFF. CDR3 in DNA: TGTGCCAGCAGCTTGCAGGGACTGAACACTGAAGCTTTCTTT.

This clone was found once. CDR3 region: CASSLGTPQETQYF. The CDR3 coding sequence is TGCGCCAGCAGCCTCGGGACACCCCAAGAGACCCAGTACTTC. The chain employs TRBV5-1 and TRBJ2-5; possible D gene TRBD1, 6 bases. Trimming shortened V by 4 bases and J by 1 base, and 11 bases separated the two germline ends. The germline CDR1 and CDR2 sequences are SGHRS and YFSETQ. The CDR3 is made up of 14 amino acids.

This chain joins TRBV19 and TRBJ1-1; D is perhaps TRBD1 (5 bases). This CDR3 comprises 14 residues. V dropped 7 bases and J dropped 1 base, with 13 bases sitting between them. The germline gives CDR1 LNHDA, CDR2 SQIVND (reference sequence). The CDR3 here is CASTARVRNTEAFF. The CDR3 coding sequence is TGTGCCAGTACCGCCAGGGTGAGGAACACTGAAGCTTTCTTT.

The CDR3 sequence: CASSRTGTGELFF. The CDR3 nucleotides are TGTGCCAGCAGCAGGACTGGGACCGGGGAGCTGTTTTTT. The chain carries TRBV5-4 and TRBJ2-2; possible D gene TRBD2, 5 bases. V lost 4 bases and J lost 5, with 9 bases in between. The CDR3 length is 13 residues. The germline gives CDR1 SGHNT, CDR2 YYREEE (reference sequence). The full variable domain, rest sourced from reference TRBV5-4 and TRBJ2-2, is ETGVTQSPTHLIKTRGQQVTLRCSSQSGHNTVSWYQQALGQGPQFIFQYYREEENGRGNFPPRFSGLQFPNYSSELNVNALELDDSALYLCASSRTGTGELFFGEGSRLTVL.

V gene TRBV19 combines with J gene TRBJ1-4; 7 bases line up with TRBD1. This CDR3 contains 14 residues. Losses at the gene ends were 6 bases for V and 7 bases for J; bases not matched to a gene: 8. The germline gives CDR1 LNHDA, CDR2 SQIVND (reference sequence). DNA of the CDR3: TGTGCCAGTAGAACCGGGACAGAGGGTGAAAAACTGTTTTTT. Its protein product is CASRTGTEGEKLFF. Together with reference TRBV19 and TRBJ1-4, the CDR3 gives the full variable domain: DGGITQSPKYLFRKEGQNVTLSCEQNLNHDAMYWYRQDPGQGLRLIYYSQIVNDFQKGDIAEGYSVSREKKESFPLTVTSAQKNPTAFYLCASRTGTEGEKLFFGSGTQLSVL.

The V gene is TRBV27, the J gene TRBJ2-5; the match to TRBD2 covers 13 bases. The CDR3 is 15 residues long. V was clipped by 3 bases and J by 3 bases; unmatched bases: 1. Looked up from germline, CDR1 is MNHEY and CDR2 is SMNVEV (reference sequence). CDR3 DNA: TGTGCCAGCAGTTTCGGACTAGCGGGGGAAGAGACCCAGTACTTC. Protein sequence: CASSFGLAGEETQYF.

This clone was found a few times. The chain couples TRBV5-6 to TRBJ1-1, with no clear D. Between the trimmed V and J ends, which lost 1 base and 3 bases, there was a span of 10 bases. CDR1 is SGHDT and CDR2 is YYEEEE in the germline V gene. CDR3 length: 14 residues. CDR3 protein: CASSLWQLDTEAFF. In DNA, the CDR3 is TGTGCCAGCAGCTTGTGGCAGTTAGACACTGAAGCTTTCTTT.

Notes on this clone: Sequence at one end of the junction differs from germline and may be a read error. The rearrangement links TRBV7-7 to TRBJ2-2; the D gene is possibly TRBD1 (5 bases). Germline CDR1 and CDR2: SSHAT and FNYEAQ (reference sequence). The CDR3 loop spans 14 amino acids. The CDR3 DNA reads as TGTGCTAGCAGCTTATCAGGGTTCACCGGGGAGCTGTTTTTT. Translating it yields CASSLSGFTGELFF.

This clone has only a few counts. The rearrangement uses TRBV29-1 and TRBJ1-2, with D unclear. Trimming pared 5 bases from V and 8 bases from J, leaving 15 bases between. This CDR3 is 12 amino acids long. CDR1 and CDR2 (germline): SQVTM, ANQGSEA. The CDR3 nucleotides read TGCAGCGTTATAGAGACCCTCGGCGGCTACACCTTC. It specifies CSVIETLGGYTF.

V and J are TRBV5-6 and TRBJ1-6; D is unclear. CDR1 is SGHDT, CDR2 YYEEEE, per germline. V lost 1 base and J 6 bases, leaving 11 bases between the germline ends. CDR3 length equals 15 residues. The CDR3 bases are TGTGCCAGCAGCTTGAGAGTGACAATTAATTCACCCCTCCACTTT. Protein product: CASSLRVTINSPLHF.

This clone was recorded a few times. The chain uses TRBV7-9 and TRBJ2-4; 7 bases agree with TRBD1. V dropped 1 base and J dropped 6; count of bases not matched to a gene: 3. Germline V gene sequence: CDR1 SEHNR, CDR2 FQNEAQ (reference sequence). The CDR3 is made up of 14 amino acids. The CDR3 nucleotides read TGTGCCAGCAGCTTAGATGCAGGGGGAAACATTCAGTACTTC. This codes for CASSLDAGGNIQYF.

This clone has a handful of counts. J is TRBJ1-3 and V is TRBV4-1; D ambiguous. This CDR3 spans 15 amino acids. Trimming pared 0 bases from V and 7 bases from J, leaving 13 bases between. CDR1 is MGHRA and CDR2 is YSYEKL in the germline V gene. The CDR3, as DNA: TGCGCCAGCAGCCAAGACAGTTCGTCCGGGAACACCATATATTTT. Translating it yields CASSQDSSSGNTIYF.

The CDR3 protein is CASSARTGSSYEQYF. The CDR3 nucleotides are TGTGCCAGCAGCGCGAGGACGGGGAGCTCCTACGAGCAGTACTTC. The chain uses TRBV9 and TRBJ2-7, with D possibly being TRBD2 (5 bases). The CDR3 runs 15 residues. Germline loops: CDR1 SGDLS, CDR2 YYNGEE. The V and J ends lost 3 bases and 0 bases respectively, with 13 bases between them.

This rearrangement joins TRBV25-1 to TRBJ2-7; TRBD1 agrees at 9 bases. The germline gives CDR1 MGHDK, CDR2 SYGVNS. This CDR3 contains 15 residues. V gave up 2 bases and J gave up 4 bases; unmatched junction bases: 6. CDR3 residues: CASSEAQGQGYEQYF. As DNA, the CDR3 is TGTGCCAGCAGTGAAGCGCAAGGACAGGGGTACGAGCAGTACTTC.

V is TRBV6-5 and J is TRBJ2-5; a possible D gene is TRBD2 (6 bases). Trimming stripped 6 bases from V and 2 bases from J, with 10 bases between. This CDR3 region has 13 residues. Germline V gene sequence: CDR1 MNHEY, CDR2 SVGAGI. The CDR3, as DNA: TGTGCCAGCAGGTGGCGGGGTCAAGAGACCCAGTACTTC. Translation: CASRWRGQETQYF.